This T cell receptor beta chain was profiled in a study of PD-1 blockade in classical Hodgkin lymphoma. Study outcomes and limitations: The study found complete responders had baseline diversity similar to newly diagnosed patients. Newly diagnosed patients reportedly trailed healthy donors in baseline TCR diversity.

This clone was seen a handful of times. The antigen remains unidentified. CDR1 and CDR2 (germline): MDHEN, SYDVKM. There are 15 residues in the CDR3. Trimming removed 5 bases from V and 10 bases from J, with 24 bases in between. The patients all showed relapse after autologous stem cell transplantation, while their brentuximab vedotin exposure varied. Produced via immunoSEQ multiplex PCR; TCRdb's table is partial and in-frame only. Of 15,000 to 20,000 clones in the sample, more than 60% were seen once. The sequences come from peripheral blood mononuclear cells (PBMCs), collected at baseline. This sequence originates from a human donor with classical Hodgkin lymphoma. The chain combines TRBV28 with TRBJ2-7, with a possible D match to TRBD1 (5 bases). In DNA form, the CDR3 reads TGTGCCAGCAGTCCAGAACTCGGCCAGGGCTTCTCCCAGTACTTC. As protein: CASSPELGQGFSQYF.